This T cell receptor (beta chain) was sequenced for a study of identical twins. Study findings and constraints: Invariant MAIT and iNKT cells are populations that could partly confound zero-insertion analyses.

The V end lost 3 bases, the J end lost 2 bases, and 5 bases lay between the germline ends. This CDR3 contains 13 residues. Germline V gene sequence: CDR1 SQVTM, CDR2 ANQGSEA. With respect to this clonotype: Its antigen is undetermined.

A universal primer site was incorporated via template switching, and the cDNA contained unique molecular identifiers. TCRdb re-derived calls from the 5' RACE reads in MiXCR, one entry per CDR3 protein. The sample carries 350,000 to 600,000 distinct CDR3 sequences, 14% recorded once. The data were also submitted as part of a second study, on yellow fever vaccine responses in identical twins. That paper states: Reported findings indicate that twins' vaccine T cell responses seemed partially convergent, partially personalized.

Sequences were obtained from CD4+ T cells sorted from blood. The chain couples TRBV29-1 to TRBJ2-6; D remains unclear. The source is a woman younger than 30 in good health. This CDR3 is CSVDDAGANVLTF. As DNA, the CDR3 is TGCAGCGTTGACGACGCTGGGGCCAACGTCCTGACTTTC.